This T cell receptor beta chain was recorded in a study of T cells after yellow fever vaccination. Universal primer sites and UMIs were introduced during 5'RACE template-switching synthesis of TCR cDNA. In TCRdb, the 5' RACE reads were re-called with MiXCR into one record per CDR3 protein. Of roughly 330,000 distinct CDR3 sequences listed, almost 4% are singletons. This clonotype was seen a handful of times. Antigen specificity is unknown. Broader study findings: CD4 and CD8 compartments shared a small share of clonotypes, likely from convergent recombination. The study found a weaker secondary response that peaked faster, day 5 versus 15. The bulk population could contribute abundant contaminating clonotypes to FACS-sorted repertoires.

The material sequenced was PBMCs, taken 5 days after the yellow fever booster vaccination. This receptor was obtained from a man between 18 and 29 years old who received the YFV17D yellow fever vaccine.

The CDR3 sequence is CASSLAPSSSGNTIYF. CDR3 nucleotide sequence: TGTGCCAGCAGCTTAGCGCCATCCAGCTCTGGAAACACCATATATTTT. The V gene is TRBV7-2, the J gene TRBJ1-3; D remains ambiguous. CDR3 length equals 16 residues. V was trimmed by 0 bases and J by 0 bases, leaving 9 bases between them. Germline CDR1 reads SGHTA; CDR2 reads FQGNSA.